Presented here are 17 T cell receptor beta chains from one specimen sequenced in a study of blood T cell repertoires in COVID-19. The repertoire was sequenced with immunoSEQ multiplex PCR; TCRdb's copy has only in-frame clones and lacks some. The sample includes approximately 170,000 clones, around 84% of them seen just once. Sequencing was performed on PBMCs or T cells enriched from blood (not recorded which). Receptor source: a woman aged 45-65 years who had recovered from COVID-19.

The count of this clone is one. Additional DNA sequences in this sample encode the identical CDR3. The chain carries TRBV27 and TRBJ2-6; possibly TRBD2 for D (5 bases). This CDR3 contains 15 residues. The germline CDR1 and CDR2 sequences are MNHEY and SMNVEV (reference sequence). V dropped 6 bases and J dropped 2 bases, with 11 bases sitting between them. The CDR3 loop reads CASSLLGAGANVLTF. The CDR3 region has the DNA TGTGCCAGCAGCCTACTCGGGGCTGGGGCCAACGTCCTGACTTTC.

The V and J genes are TRBV2 and TRBJ2-7, with 8 bases aligning to TRBD1. V dropped 8 bases and J dropped 5; count of bases not matched to a gene: 5. Germline-derived CDR1 and CDR2 are SNHLY and FYNNEI. The CDR3 is 12 residues long. The CDR3 bases are TGTGCCAGCGTCTGGACAGGGAACGAGCAGTACTTC. The encoded protein is CASVWTGNEQYF.

This chain joins TRBV2 and TRBJ1-2; 9 nucleotides match TRBD1. CDR3 size: 14 residues. Trimming removed 5 bases from V and 2 bases from J; junction bases left unmatched: 3. Per the germline V gene, CDR1 is SNHLY and CDR2 is FYNNEI. CDR3 in amino acids: CASSTGTGNYGYTF. CDR3 nucleotide sequence: TGTGCCAGCAGTACCGGGACAGGGAACTATGGCTACACCTTC.

The CDR3 DNA is TGTGCCAGCAGTTACGATCGGGGGATTCCTAGGAGCTACACCTTC. It specifies CASSYDRGIPRSYTF. The V and J genes are TRBV6-5 and TRBJ1-2; perhaps TRBD1 as D (5 bases). The CDR3 consists of 15 residues. The V and J ends lost 2 bases and 9 bases respectively, with 19 bases between them. The germline gives CDR1 MNHEY, CDR2 SVGAGI.

The rearrangement uses TRBV5-4 and TRBJ2-1, with 8 nucleotides matching TRBD1. Unmatched junction bases numbered 6, after V lost 3 bases and J lost 4 bases. CDR3 length: 15 amino acids. Germline V gives CDR1 SGHNT, CDR2 YYREEE (reference sequence). The DNA for the CDR3 is TGTGCCAGCAGCTCCGGGACAGGTCGTTACAATGAGCAGTTCTTC. Translating gives CASSSGTGRYNEQFF.

The chain is built from TRBV7-9 and TRBJ1-6, with a weak D call TRBD1 (5 bases). The CDR3 runs 15 residues. Germline loops: CDR1 SEHNR, CDR2 FQNEAQ (reference sequence). Trimming left V 5 bases short and J 7 bases short, with 15 bases between. This CDR3 reads CASSPDGTPNSPLHF. CDR3 DNA: TGTGCCAGCAGCCCCGACGGGACTCCGAATTCACCCCTCCACTTT.

This clone was recorded once. The chain uses TRBV11-2 and TRBJ2-7; 12 bases fit TRBD2. Germline lookup yields CDR1 SGHAT and CDR2 FQNNGV. Unmatched junction bases numbered 3, after V lost 5 bases and J lost 4 bases. The CDR3 is made up of 14 amino acids. The CDR3 bases are TGTGCCAGCAGCACCGGACTAGCGGGGTACGAGCAGTACTTC. Encoded protein: CASSTGLAGYEQYF.

V usage is TRBV6-5 and J usage is TRBJ1-1; no reliable D call. The CDR3 sequence is 12 residues long. In germline, CDR1 is MNHEY, CDR2 SVGAGI. Trimming pared 2 bases from V and 2 bases from J, leaving 3 bases between. The CDR3 spells CASSYTNTEAFF. CDR3 nucleotide sequence: TGTGCCAGCAGTTACACAAACACTGAAGCTTTCTTT.

V usage is TRBV18 and J usage is TRBJ1-4; D call uncertain. In germline, CDR1 is KGHSH, CDR2 LQKENI. V lost 6 bases and J lost 3, with 8 bases in between. The CDR3 runs to 13 residues. The CDR3 nucleotides are TGTGCCAGCTCCCGAGGGCCTAATGAAAAACTGTTTTTT. This translates into CASSRGPNEKLFF.

The V call is TRBV6-5, the J call TRBJ1-5, with D perhaps matching TRBD1 (5 bases). The CDR3 length is 13 residues. Deletions cut 11 bases from V and 0 bases from J, with 11 bases between. Per the germline V gene, CDR1 is MNHEY and CDR2 is SVGAGI. The chain's CDR3 is CAVRQYSNQPQHF. The DNA of the CDR3 is TGTGCCGTCAGACAGTATAGCAATCAGCCCCAGCATTTT.

The V and J genes are TRBV7-3 and TRBJ1-1, with a weak D call TRBD1 (5 bases). V lost 6 bases, J lost 11 bases, and 19 bases lay in between. Germline loops: CDR1 SGHTA, CDR2 FQGTGA. This CDR3 contains 13 residues. CDR3 sequence (DNA): TGTGCCAGCAGTTTATATTACGGGACTCGGGCTTTCTTT. It specifies CASSLYYGTRAFF.

The chain links TRBV18 to TRBJ2-1, with D perhaps TRBD1 (5 bases). The length of the CDR3 is 13 residues. Trimming stripped 3 bases from V and 7 bases from J, with 10 bases between. Germline V gene lookup returns CDR1 KGHSH and CDR2 LQKENI. The CDR3 loop is CASSPRRVNEQFF. In DNA form, the CDR3 reads TGTGCCAGCTCACCGCGCAGGGTTAATGAGCAGTTCTTC. Complete variable domain (other parts from reference TRBV18 and TRBJ2-1): NAGVMQNPRHLVRRRGQEARLRCSPMKGHSHVYWYRQLPEEGLKFMVYLQKENIIDESGMPKERFSAEFPKEGPSILRIQQVVRGDSAAYFCASSPRRVNEQFFGPGTRLTVL.

This chain links TRBV19 with TRBJ1-5; D unclear. Trimming removed 10 bases at V and 5 bases at J, with 12 bases between. CDR3 length: 12 residues. Germline V gives CDR1 LNHDA, CDR2 SQIVND (reference sequence). The CDR3 DNA sequence: TGTGCCACCCGACATGGCTATCAGCCCCAGCATTTT. Residues: CATRHGYQPQHF.

This clone appeared once. The V gene is TRBV2, the J gene TRBJ1-5; D is uncertain. This CDR3 region has 14 residues. The germline V and J ends were trimmed by 8 bases and 2 bases, with 13 bases remaining between them. Per the germline V gene, CDR1 is SNHLY and CDR2 is FYNNEI. The CDR3 DNA reads TGTGCCAGCTCCCTGGAGAGGGGCAATCAGCCCCAGCATTTT. Protein sequence: CASSLERGNQPQHF.

The chain is built from TRBV28 and TRBJ2-3; 9 positions match TRBD2. V trimming: 3 bases; J trimming: 2 bases; junction bases outside the gene matches: 9. The CDR3 loop spans 17 amino acids. The V gene's germline CDR1 is MDHEN and CDR2 SYDVKM. The CDR3 DNA is TGTGCCAGCAGTTTCTTGCGGGAGGGGAAGAACACAGATACGCAGTATTTT. Translation gives CASSFLREGKNTDTQYF.

This chain connects TRBV11-2 to TRBJ2-7; 8 nucleotides match TRBD2. The CDR3 covers 15 residues. Per germline, CDR1 SGHAT and CDR2 FQNNGV. V lost 0 bases to trimming and J lost 4 bases; unmatched junction nucleotides: 5. CDR3 region: CASSLERGAQYEQYF. CDR3 nucleotide sequence: TGTGCCAGCAGCTTAGAGCGGGGGGCTCAATACGAGCAGTACTTC.

The V and J genes are TRBV3-1 (or the pseudogene TRBV3-2) and TRBJ2-3, with 9 positions matching TRBD1. Germline V gives CDR1 LGHDT, CDR2 YNNKEL (reference sequence). The CDR3 consists of 17 residues. Trimming took 0 bases from V and 6 from J; bases not matched to a gene: 10. The CDR3 DNA reads as TGTGCCAGCAGCCAAGACCCCCTGGGACAGGGAGTGGATACGCAGTATTTT. Protein product: CASSQDPLGQGVDTQYF.